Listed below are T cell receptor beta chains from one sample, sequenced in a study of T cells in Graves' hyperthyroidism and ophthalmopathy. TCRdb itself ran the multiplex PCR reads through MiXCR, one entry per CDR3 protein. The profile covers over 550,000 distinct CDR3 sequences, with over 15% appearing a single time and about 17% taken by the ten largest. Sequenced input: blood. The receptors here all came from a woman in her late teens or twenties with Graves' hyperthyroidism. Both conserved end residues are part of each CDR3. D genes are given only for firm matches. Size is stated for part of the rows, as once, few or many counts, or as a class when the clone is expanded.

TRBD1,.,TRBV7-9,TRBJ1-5,TGTGCCAGCAGCTTAGCTACAGGGGAGGGCAATCAGCCCCAGCATTTT,CASSLATGEGNQPQHF
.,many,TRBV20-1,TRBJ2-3,TGCAGTGCTAGAGATGCCCAGGTTAGCACAGATACGCAGTATTTT,CSARDAQVSTDTQYF
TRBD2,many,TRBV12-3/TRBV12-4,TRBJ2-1,TGTGCCAGCAGTTTTCTAGCGGGGTACTACAATGAGCAGTTCTTC,CASSFLAGYYNEQFF
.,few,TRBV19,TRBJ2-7,TGTGCCAGTAGTATAGCGTGGGGCAGGACGGGCTCCTACGAGCAGTACTTC,CASSIAWGRTGSYEQYF
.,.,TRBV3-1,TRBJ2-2,TGTGCCAGCAGCCAACAGTCGAGCACCGGGGAGCTGTTTTTT,CASSQQSSTGELFF
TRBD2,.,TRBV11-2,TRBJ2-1,TGTGCCAACAGCTTTGGGTCTCAGGCGGGGGGGCCGCGTGCATACACTGAGCAGTTCTTC,CANSFGSQAGGPRAYTEQFF
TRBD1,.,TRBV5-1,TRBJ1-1,TGCGCCAGCAGCTTGGGGACAGGACTGAACACTGAAGCTTTCTTT,CASSLGTGLNTEAFF
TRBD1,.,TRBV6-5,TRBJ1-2,TGTGCCAGCAGTTACGGGGACAGGGGGAGATCAGGGTATGGCTACACCTTC,CASSYGDRGRSGYGYTF
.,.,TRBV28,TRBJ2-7,TGTGCCAGCAGACTCGGACAGTCTTACTACGAGCAGTACTTC,CASRLGQSYYEQYF
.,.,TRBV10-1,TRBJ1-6,TGCGCCAGCAGTGACGGGCCGCACCCGGATTCACCCCTCCACTTT,CASSDGPHPDSPLHF
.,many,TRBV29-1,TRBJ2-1,TGCAGCGTTCGGAGGACAAGGGCCCATCGGGGTAACGAGCAGTTCTTC,CSVRRTRAHRGNEQFF
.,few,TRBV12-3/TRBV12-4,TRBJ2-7,TGTGCCAGCAGCCCCCCGAGCAGGAAGGGCTCCTACGAGCAGTACTTC,CASSPPSRKGSYEQYF
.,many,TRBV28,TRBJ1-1,TGTGCCAGCAGTCCGACAGCCCAGGGTACTGAAGCTTTCTTT,CASSPTAQGTEAFF
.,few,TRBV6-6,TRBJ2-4,TGTGCCAGCAGTTACAGTTCCGGGATGGGCAAAAACATTCAGTACTTC,CASSYSSGMGKNIQYF
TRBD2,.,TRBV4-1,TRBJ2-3,TGCGCCAGCAGCCACAATCGGGACTACACAGATACGCAGTATTTT,CASSHNRDYTDTQYF
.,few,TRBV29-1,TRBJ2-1,TGCAGCGTTGAGGGCAGCACCTACAATGAGCAGTTCTTC,CSVEGSTYNEQFF
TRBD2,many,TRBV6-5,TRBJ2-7,TGTGCCAGCAGTTACTCAGTCCGAAAGCGGGAGTTCTCCTACGAGCAGTACTTC,CASSYSVRKREFSYEQYF
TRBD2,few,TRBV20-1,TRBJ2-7,TGCAGTGCTAGAGAGACGACTAGCGGGTTCTACGAGCAGTACTTC,CSARETTSGFYEQYF
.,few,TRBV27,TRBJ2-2,TGTGCCAGCAGTTTATCGGGGCAGAACACCGGGGAGCTGTTTTTT,CASSLSGQNTGELFF
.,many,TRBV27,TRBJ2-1,TGTGCCAGCAGTTTTAGGAGGGGTGCGGGAACGCAAAATGAGCAGTTCTTC,CASSFRRGAGTQNEQFF
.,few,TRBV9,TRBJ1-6,TGTGCCAGCAGCAAAGGGAACGATTCACCCCTCCACTTT,CASSKGNDSPLHF
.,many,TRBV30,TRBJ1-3,TGTGCCTGGAGGCTAGATGGAAACACCATATATTTT,CAWRLDGNTIYF
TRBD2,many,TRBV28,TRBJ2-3,TGTGCCAGCAGTTTGATTAGCGGGGGCTTCACAGATACGCAGTATTTT,CASSLISGGFTDTQYF
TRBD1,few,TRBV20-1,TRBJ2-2,TGCAGTGCTCCGAGGGACAGGGAACAAGGCGGGGAGCTGTTTTTT,CSAPRDREQGGELFF
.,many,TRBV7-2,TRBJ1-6,TGTGCCAGCAGCCAAGGGCTATATAATTCACCCCTCCACTTT,CASSQGLYNSPLHF
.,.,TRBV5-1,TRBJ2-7,TGCGCCAGCAGCCCCGGGGGACCCCTGTCGGGCGAGCAGTACTTC,CASSPGGPLSGEQYF
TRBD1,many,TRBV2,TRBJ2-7,TGTGCCAGCACCATGGTGGGACAGGGAGGCGAGCAGTACTTC,CASTMVGQGGEQYF
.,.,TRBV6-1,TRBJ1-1,TGTGCCAGCAGTCCACTGCTGGGGGTGCCGAACACTGAAGCTTTCTTT,CASSPLLGVPNTEAFF
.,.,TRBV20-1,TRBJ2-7,TGCAGTGGCCCACCCGGCCCCAGCTACGAGCAGTACTTC,CSGPPGPSYEQYF
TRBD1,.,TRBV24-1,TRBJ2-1,TGTGCCACCAGTGATCAAGGGACAGGATACAATGAGCAGTTCTTC,CATSDQGTGYNEQFF
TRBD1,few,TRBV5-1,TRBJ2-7,TGCGCCAGCAGCGGGATGACAGGGTCGGGGGAGCAGTACTTC,CASSGMTGSGEQYF
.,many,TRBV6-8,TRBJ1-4,TGTGCCAGAAGAGACAGGTACAATGAAAAACTGTTTTTT,CARRDRYNEKLFF
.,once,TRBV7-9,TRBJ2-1,TGTGCCAGCAACGCTTACGAAGGGACCTTGAGCTCCTACAATGAGCGGTTCTTC,CASNAYEGTLSSYNERFF
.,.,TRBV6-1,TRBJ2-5,TGTGCCAGCAGTGGGAGGGCCCACAACGAAGAGACCCAGTACTTC,CASSGRAHNEETQYF
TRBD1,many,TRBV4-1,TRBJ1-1,TGCGCCAGCAGCCAAGGGGACAGGGTGGAAGCTTTCTTT,CASSQGDRVEAFF
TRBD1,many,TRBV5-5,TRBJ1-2,TGTGCCAGCAGCCTGACAGGGACTGGCTACACCTTC,CASSLTGTGYTF
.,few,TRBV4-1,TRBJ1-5,TGCGCCAGCAGCCAATCCAGGGATTTACAGCCCCAGCATTTT,CASSQSRDLQPQHF
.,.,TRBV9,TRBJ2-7,TGTGCCAGCAGCGTAGCTCCCCAGGCGGGCGAGCAGTACTTC,CASSVAPQAGEQYF
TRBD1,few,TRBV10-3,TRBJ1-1,TGTGCCATCAGTAAGACAGGGGCCACTGAAGCTTTCTTT,CAISKTGATEAFF
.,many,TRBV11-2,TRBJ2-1,TGTGCCAGCAGACCCGTAGGACTATGGAAGCACAATGAGCAGTTCTTC,CASRPVGLWKHNEQFF
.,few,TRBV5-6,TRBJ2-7,TGTGCCAGCAGCTTGACTCGCCGCTCCTACGAGCAGTACTTC,CASSLTRRSYEQYF
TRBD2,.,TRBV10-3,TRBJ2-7,TGTGCCATCAGTGACCTGGCGGGAGGGCCCTACGAGCAGTACTTC,CAISDLAGGPYEQYF
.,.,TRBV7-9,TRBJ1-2,TGTGCCAGCAGCTTAGCGGGCCGGAACTATGGCTACACCTTC,CASSLAGRNYGYTF
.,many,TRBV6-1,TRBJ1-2,TGTGCCAGCAGTTATTCCGGGACAATATATGGCTACACCTTC,CASSYSGTIYGYTF
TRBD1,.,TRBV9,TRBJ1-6,TGTGCCAGCGGCTCAGGACAGGGGCTTTATTCACCCCTCCACTTT,CASGSGQGLYSPLHF
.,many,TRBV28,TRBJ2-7,TGTGCCAGCAGTTTTAACGCAGGCGAGCAGTACTTC,CASSFNAGEQYF
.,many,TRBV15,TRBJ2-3,TGTGCCACCAGGTTGCGGACTATCACAGATACGCAGTATTTT,CATRLRTITDTQYF
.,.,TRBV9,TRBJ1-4,TGTGCCAGCAGCGTAGCTACGGGAGGCGGTGAAAACCTGTTTTTT,CASSVATGGGENLFF
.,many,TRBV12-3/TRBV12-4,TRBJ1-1,TGTGCCAGCAGCCTGAGACGGGACCACACTGAAGCTTTCTTT,CASSLRRDHTEAFF
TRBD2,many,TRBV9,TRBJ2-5,TGTGCCAGCAGTTCCGGACTAGCGGGGGGCCAAGAGACCCAGTACTTC,CASSSGLAGGQETQYF
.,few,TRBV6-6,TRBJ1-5,TGTGCCAGCAGTTACTCACAGGGTATCAATCAGCCCCAGCATTTT,CASSYSQGINQPQHF
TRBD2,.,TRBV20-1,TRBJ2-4,TGCAGTGCTAGATCTAGCGGGAGGGCCAAAAACATTCAGTACTTC,CSARSSGRAKNIQYF
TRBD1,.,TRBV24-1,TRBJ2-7,TGTGCCACCAGTGATCCACCTCGGGACAGGGGACCCTACGAGCAGTACTTC,CATSDPPRDRGPYEQYF